The entry below describes one T cell receptor beta chain. The CDR3 runs 12 residues. V was cut by 5 bases and J by 3 bases, with 7 bases left in between. In germline, CDR1 is MDHEN, CDR2 SYDVKM. It was during active infection that Seattle patients were enrolled and then longitudinally followed. This sample is part of a study of blood T cell repertoires in COVID-19. On the study more broadly: PBMCs, B-cell-depleted T cells, or T cells provided the cDNA or gDNA that made up the material.

In the original processing: Estimation of nucleated cell counts was performed using reference gene primer amplification. Sequencing was performed with immunoSEQ multiplex PCR; in TCRdb, only in-frame clones are kept and a portion is missing. The V and J calls and clone size are taken from that table; D and trimming were inferred from the DNA. The sample has 430,000 or so clones, 80% to 90% seen once. What was sequenced was peripheral blood. This sequence was found in a man in his late teens or twenties with COVID-19, enrolled during active disease. The chain uses TRBV28 and TRBJ1-2, with a possible D match to TRBD1 (5 bases). The CDR3 DNA sequence: TGTGCCAGCAGTCAGGGCGACTATGGCTACACCTTC. This codes for CASSQGDYGYTF.